Sequencing of this T cell receptor (beta chain) was carried out in a study of T cell responses to AZD1222 COVID-19 vaccine. TCRdb keeps only in-frame clones here, not all; method: immunoSEQ multiplex PCR. Of around 210,000 clones detected, about 94% appear once; the ten largest clones hold about 1.5%. The material was peripheral blood, obtained 28 days after the second dose of the MenACWY control vaccine. This TCR was sampled from an adult who received the MenACWY meningococcal vaccine as a control.

For the CDR3, the DNA is TGTGCCAGCAGCCAGTCTTCCACAGGAAACACCATATATTTT. It yields the protein CASSQSSTGNTIYF. This rearrangement joins TRBV7-9 to TRBJ1-3, with D unclear. The CDR3 spans 14 residues. V lost 5 bases, J lost 4 bases, and 12 bases lay in between. CDR1 and CDR2 (germline): SEHNR, FQNEAQ (reference sequence). The variable domain in full, with the rest retrieved from reference TRBV7-9 and TRBJ1-3, is DTGVSQNPRHKITKRGQNVTFRCDPISEHNRLYWYRQTLGQGPEFLTYFQNEAQLEKSRLLSDRFSAERPKGSFSTLEIQRTEQGDSAMYLCASSQSSTGNTIYFGEGSWLTVV.